This TCR beta chain was captured in a study of blood T cell repertoires in COVID-19 (dated by TCRdb to 2018 to 2021). Describing the broader study: Samples covering the acute and convalescent phases of COVID-19 were provided by collaborators in the United States, Italy and Spain. Where available, HLA class I and class II types were obtained from metadata supplied by the sample provider rather than from assay-based typing. Nearly every sample came with metadata listing a de-identified subject ID, COVID-19 status, age in years and sex. The repertoires were released in a freely available public database intended as a resource for research on the immune response to SARS-CoV-2. The dataset comprised deeply sampled blood TCRbeta repertoires from subjects exposed to, actively infected with, or recovered from COVID-19. The samples were drawn from the first 160 participants of the ongoing ImmuneRACE study and from more than 1,000 subjects provided by 6 global collaborators. The material from the prospective study consisted of cDNA or gDNA derived from T cells, B-cell-depleted T cells, or PBMCs.

TCRbeta CDR3 regions were amplified from genomic DNA by means of the immunoSEQ Assay, a bias-controlled multiplex PCR. As for the authors' bioinformatics: The number of nucleated cells in each sample was estimated from the amplification of reference gene primers within the assay. To quantify the absolute abundance of each unique TCRbeta CDR3 rearrangement, sequence reads were collapsed and filtered. For each sample, productive Simpson clonality was calculated as the square root of Simpson's diversity index over productive rearrangements. Sourced from immuneACCESS, this table was stored by TCRdb with only in-frame sequences that have V and J called. A share of the clones is absent; for the studies checked, an unresolved V gene accounts for under half, and the remainder has no known explanation. For V, J and clone size, that table is used; D and trimming come from the DNA. The sample table records approximately 160,000 clones; roughly nine tenths of these occur just once. The biggest ten clones account for 15% to 20% of the sample.

What the work shows at the level of the full study, not this receptor alone: The amount of clinical and demographic metadata varied by source and participant and was provided uncurated.

On this clone: Its antigen target is currently unknown. Base quality data are lacking; no much larger clone is found one base away.

The collaborating institutions used their own protocols to collect whole blood in K2EDTA tubes. For TCRbeta analysis, collaborators shipped samples in one of three forms: frozen whole blood, isolated PBMCs, or DNA extracted from either of those sample types. The CDR3 runs 15 residues from the cysteine to the phenylalanine. Only CDR3 DNA is held: 45 bases, read in frame from base 1. V gives up 6 bases and J gives up 0 bases, and the segment between their germline ends measures 12 bases. CDR1 is given as SNHLY and CDR2 as FYNNEI, both from the germline V gene. Sequencing used peripheral blood. The rearrangement joined TRBV2 to TRBJ1-5, with a tentative D gene TRBD1 over 6 matching bases. The sequence derives from a man aged 55 to 69 with active or convalescent COVID-19. The CDR3 corresponds to CASRDQGLSNQPQHF. The DNA sequence follows: TGTGCCAGCAGAGATCAGGGGCTTAGCAATCAGCCCCAGCATTTT.